This TCR beta chain was retrieved from a study of T cell repertoires in cytomegalovirus infection. Study at large: As its CMV epitopes, the study selected recently identified HLA-C-restricted and well-studied HLA-B-restricted targets. CMV infection plus the matching HLA type was flagged by public TCR beta signatures.

This clonotype was recorded at least ten times. Its matching antigen is unknown. Study-wide points: Pooled public TCR beta family frequency picked out CMV carriers with the relevant HLA. Ex vivo responses were dominated by HLA-C-restricted CMV-specific TCR beta clonotypes.

TCRdb redid the calling of the reads with MiXCR, one entry per CDR3 protein. Of some 940,000 distinct CDR3 sequences in the sample, approximately 30% were seen once. Germline CDR1 and CDR2: SGHVS and FQNEAQ. V was cut by 4 bases and J by 6 bases, with 21 bases left in between. The CDR3 is 16 amino acids. The chain combines TRBV7-8 with TRBJ1-2; possible D gene TRBD1, 5 bases. This sequence was found in a human donor in good health (CMV status not recorded). Some clones in this sample may be carry-over from other donors' samples. Source: cultured CD8+ T cells from PBMCs, taken from culture after CMV antigen stimulation. This CDR3 reads CASSSRRGRDKDGYTF. The DNA of the CDR3 is TGTGCCAGCAGCTCTAGGAGGGGCAGGGATAAGGATGGCTACACCTTC.